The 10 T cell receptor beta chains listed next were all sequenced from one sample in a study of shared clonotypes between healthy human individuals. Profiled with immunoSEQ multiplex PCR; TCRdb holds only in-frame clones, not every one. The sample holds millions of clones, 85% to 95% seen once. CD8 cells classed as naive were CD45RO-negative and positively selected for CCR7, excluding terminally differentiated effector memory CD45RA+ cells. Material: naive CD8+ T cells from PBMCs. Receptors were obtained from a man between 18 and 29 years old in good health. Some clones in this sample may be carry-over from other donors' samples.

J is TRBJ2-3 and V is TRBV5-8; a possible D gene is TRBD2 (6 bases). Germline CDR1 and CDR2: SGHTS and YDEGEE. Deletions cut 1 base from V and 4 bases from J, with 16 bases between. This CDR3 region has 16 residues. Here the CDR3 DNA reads TGTGCCAGCAGCTTGAGAGAGGAGGGTTTGTCAGATACGCAGTATTTT. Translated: CASSLREEGLSDTQYF. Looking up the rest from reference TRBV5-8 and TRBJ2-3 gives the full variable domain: EAGVTQSPTHLIKTRGQQATLRCSPISGHTSVYWYQQALGLGLQFLLWYDEGEERNRGNFPPRFSGRQFPNYSSELNVNALELEDSALYLCASSLREEGLSDTQYFGPGTRLTVL.

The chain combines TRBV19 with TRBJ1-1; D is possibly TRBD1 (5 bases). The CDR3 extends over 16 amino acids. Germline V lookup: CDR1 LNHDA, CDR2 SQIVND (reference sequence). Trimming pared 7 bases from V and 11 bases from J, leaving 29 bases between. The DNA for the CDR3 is TGTGCCAGTATGGAGGGGATTTTTAGCGGGTTGTCGTGGGCTTTCTTT. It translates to CASMEGIFSGLSWAFF.

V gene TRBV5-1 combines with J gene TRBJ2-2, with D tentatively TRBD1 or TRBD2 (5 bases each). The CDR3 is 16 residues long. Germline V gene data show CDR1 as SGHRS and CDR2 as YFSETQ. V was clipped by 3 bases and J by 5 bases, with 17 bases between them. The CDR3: CASSSDWGWSTGELFF. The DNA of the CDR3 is TGCGCCAGCAGCTCGGATTGGGGGTGGAGTACCGGGGAGCTGTTTTTT.

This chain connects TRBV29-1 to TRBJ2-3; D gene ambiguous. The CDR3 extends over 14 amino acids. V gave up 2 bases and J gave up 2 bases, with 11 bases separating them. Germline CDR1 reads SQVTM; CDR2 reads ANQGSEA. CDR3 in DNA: TGCAGCGTTGAAAGGGCTTACATCACAGATACGCAGTATTTT. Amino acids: CSVERAYITDTQYF.

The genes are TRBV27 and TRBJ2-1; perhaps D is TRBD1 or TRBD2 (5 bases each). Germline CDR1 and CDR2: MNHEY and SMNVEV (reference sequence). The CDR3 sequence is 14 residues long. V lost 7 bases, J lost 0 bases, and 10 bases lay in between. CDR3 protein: CASTGRGSYNEQFF. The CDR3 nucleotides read TGTGCCAGCACGGGGCGCGGCTCCTACAATGAGCAGTTCTTC.

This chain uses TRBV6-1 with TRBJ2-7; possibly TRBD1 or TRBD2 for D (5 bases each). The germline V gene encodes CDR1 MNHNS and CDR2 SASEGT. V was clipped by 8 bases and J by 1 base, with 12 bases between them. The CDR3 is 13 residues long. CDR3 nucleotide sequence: TGTGCCAGCCTAGGGTGGGGGTCCTACGAGCAGTACTTC. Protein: CASLGWGSYEQYF.

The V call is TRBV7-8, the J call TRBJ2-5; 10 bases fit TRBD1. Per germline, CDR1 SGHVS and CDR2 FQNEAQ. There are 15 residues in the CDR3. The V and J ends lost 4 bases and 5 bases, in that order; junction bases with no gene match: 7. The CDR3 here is CASSYLDRGTETQYF. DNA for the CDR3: TGTGCCAGCAGCTACTTGGACAGGGGGACCGAGACCCAGTACTTC.

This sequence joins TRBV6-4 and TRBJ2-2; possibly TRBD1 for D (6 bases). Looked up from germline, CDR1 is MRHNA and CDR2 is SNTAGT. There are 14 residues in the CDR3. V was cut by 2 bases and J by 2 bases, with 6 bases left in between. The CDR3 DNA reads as TGTGCCAGCAGTGACGGGACAAACACCGGGGAGCTGTTTTTT. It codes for CASSDGTNTGELFF.

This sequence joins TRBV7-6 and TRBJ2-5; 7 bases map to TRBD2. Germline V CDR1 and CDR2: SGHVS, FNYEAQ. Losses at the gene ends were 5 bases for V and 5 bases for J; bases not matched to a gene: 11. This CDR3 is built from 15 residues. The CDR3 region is CASSPDQAGWETQYF. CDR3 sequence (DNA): TGTGCCAGCAGCCCAGACCAAGCGGGGTGGGAGACCCAGTACTTC. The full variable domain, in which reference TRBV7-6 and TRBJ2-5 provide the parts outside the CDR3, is GAGVSQSPRYKVTKRGQDVALRCDPISGHVSLYWYRQALGQGPEFLTYFNYEAQQDKSGLPNDRFSAERPEGSISTLTIQRTEQRDSAMYRCASSPDQAGWETQYFGPGTRLLVL.

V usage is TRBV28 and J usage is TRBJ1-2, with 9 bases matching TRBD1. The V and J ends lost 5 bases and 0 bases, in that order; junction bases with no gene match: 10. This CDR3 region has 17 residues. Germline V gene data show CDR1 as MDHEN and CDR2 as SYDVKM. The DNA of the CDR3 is TGTGCCAGCAGTCTAACAGGGGGCGGGCCTACTAACTATGGCTACACCTTC. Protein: CASSLTGGGPTNYGYTF.